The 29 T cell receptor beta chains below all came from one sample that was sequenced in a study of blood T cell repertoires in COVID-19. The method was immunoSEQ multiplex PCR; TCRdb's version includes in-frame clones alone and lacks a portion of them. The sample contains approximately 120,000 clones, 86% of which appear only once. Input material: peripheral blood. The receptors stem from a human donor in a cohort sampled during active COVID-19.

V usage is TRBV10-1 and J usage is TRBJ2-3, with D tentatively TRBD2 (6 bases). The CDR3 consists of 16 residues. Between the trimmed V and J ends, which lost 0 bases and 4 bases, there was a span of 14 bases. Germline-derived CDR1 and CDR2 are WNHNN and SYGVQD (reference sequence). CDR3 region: CASSESRTGVADTQYF. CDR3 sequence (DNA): TGCGCCAGCAGTGAGTCGAGAACGGGAGTCGCAGATACGCAGTATTTT.

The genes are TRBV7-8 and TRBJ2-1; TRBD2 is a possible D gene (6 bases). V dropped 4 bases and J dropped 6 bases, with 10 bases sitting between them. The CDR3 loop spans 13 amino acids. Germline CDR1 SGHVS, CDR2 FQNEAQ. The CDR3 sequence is CASSWGLTNEQFF. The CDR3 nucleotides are TGTGCCAGCAGCTGGGGACTCACCAATGAGCAGTTCTTC.

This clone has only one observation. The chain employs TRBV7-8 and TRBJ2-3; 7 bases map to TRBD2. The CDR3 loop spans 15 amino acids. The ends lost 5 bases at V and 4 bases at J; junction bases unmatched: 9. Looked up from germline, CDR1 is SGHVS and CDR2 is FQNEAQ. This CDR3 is CASSKRDATADTQYF. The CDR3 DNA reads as TGTGCCAGCAGCAAGCGGGACGCGACCGCAGATACGCAGTATTTT.

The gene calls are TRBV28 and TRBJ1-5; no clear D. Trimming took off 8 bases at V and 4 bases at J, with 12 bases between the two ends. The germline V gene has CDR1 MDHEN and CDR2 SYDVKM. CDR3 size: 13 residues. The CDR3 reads CASHESGNQPQHF. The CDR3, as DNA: TGTGCCAGCCACGAGAGCGGAAATCAGCCCCAGCATTTT.

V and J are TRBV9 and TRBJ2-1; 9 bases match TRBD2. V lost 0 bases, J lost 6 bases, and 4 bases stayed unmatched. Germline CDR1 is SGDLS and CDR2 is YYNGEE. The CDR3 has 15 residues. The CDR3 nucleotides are TGTGCCAGCAGCGTAGGTTCGGGACTAGCCAATGAGCAGTTCTTC. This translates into CASSVGSGLANEQFF.

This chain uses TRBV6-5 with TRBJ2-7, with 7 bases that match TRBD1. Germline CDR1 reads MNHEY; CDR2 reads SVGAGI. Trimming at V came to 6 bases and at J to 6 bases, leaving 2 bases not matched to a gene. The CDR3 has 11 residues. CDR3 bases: TGTGCCAGCAGGGGGACAGCCGAGCAGTACTTC. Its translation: CASRGTAEQYF.

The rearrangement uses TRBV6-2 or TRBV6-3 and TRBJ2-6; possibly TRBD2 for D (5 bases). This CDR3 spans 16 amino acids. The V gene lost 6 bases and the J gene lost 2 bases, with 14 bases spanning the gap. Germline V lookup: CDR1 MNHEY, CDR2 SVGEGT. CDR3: CASSPRGAPGANVLTF. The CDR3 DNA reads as TGTGCCAGCAGCCCTCGGGGAGCCCCTGGGGCCAACGTCCTGACTTTC.

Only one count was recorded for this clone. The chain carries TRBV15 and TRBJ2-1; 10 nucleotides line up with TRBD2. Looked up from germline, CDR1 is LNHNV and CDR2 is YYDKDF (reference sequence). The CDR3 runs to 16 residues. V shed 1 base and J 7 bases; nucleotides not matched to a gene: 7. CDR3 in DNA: TGTGCCACCAGCAGAGCATTAGCGGGAGGTATTAATGAGCAGTTCTTC. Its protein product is CATSRALAGGINEQFF.

The CDR3 loop is CASSSGDKDTQYF. DNA of the CDR3: TGTGCCAGCAGCTCGGGGGATAAAGATACGCAGTATTTT. The V gene is TRBV5-8, the J gene TRBJ2-3, with a possible D match to TRBD2 (6 bases). V lost 3 bases to trimming and J lost 5 bases, with 10 bases between them. The CDR3 totals 13 residues. Germline V gene lookup returns CDR1 SGHTS and CDR2 YDEGEE.

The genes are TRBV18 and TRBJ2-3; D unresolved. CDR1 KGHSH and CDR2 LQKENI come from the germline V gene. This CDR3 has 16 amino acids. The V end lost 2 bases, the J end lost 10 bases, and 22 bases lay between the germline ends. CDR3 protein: CASSPESQIPSAAQYF. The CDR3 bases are TGTGCCAGCTCACCAGAGTCTCAGATTCCCAGCGCCGCGCAGTATTTT.

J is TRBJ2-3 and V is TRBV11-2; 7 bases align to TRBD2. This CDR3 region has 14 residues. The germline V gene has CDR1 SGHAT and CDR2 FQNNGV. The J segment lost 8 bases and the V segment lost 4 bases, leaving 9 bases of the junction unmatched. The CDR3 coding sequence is TGTGCCAGCAGCTCGACGGGAGGTTTAACTACGCAGTATTTT. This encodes CASSSTGGLTTQYF.

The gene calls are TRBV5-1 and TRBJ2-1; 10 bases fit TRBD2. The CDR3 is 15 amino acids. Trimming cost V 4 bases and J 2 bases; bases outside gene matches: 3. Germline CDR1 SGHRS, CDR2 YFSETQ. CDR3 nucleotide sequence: TGCGCCAGCAGCACTAGCGGGGTAACCTACAATGAGCAGTTCTTC. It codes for CASSTSGVTYNEQFF.

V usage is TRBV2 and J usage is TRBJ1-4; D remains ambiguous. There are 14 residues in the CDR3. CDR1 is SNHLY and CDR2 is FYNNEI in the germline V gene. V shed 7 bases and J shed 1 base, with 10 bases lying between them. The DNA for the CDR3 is TGTGCCAGCAAGACGGGGAGAACTAATGAAAAACTGTTTTTT. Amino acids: CASKTGRTNEKLFF.

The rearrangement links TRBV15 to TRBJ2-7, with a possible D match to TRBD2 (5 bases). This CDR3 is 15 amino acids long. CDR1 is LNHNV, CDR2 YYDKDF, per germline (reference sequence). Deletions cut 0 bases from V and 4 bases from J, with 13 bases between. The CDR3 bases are TGTGCCACCAGCAGAGAGCGGACTGCGTTTTACGAGCAGTACTTC. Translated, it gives CATSRERTAFYEQYF. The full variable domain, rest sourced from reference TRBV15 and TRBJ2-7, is DAMVIQNPRYQVTQFGKPVTLSCSQTLNHNVMYWYQQKSSQAPKLLFHYYDKDFNNEADTPDNFQSRRPNTSFCFLDIRSPGLGDTAMYLCATSRERTAFYEQYFGPGTRLTVT.

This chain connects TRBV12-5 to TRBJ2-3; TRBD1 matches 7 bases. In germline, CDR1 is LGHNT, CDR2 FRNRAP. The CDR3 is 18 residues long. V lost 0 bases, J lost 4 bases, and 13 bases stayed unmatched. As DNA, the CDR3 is TGTGCTAGTGGTTTGGTAAAGCCGGGACAGTCTATGGCAGATACGCAGTATTTT. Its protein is CASGLVKPGQSMADTQYF.

CDR3: CASSHGTGGEKLFF. The CDR3 bases are TGTGCCAGCAGTCACGGGACAGGGGGGGAAAAACTGTTTTTT. The genes are TRBV28 and TRBJ1-4, with 11 bases identical to TRBD1. Trimming at V came to 5 bases and at J to 8 bases, leaving 4 bases not matched to a gene. Germline values: CDR1 MDHEN, CDR2 SYDVKM. CDR3 length equals 14 residues.

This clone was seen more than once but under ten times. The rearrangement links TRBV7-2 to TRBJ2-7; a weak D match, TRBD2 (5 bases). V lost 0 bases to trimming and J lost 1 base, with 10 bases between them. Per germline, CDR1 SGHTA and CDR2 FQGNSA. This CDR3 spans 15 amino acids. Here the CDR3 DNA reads TGTGCCAGCAGCTTAGCTCAAGCGGCATCCTACGAGCAGTACTTC. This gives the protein CASSLAQAASYEQYF.

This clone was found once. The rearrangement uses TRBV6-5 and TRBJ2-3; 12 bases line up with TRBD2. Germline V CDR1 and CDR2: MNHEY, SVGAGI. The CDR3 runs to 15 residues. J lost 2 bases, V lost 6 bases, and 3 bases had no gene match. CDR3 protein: CASRRLAGDTDTQYF. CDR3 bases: TGTGCCAGCAGGCGACTAGCGGGGGACACAGATACGCAGTATTTT.

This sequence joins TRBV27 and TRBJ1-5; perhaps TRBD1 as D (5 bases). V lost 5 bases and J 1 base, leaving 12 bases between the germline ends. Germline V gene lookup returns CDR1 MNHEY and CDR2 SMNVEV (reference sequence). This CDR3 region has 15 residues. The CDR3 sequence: CASSPRRGSNQPQHF. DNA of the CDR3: TGTGCCAGCAGTCCCCGGCGGGGGAGCAATCAGCCCCAGCATTTT.

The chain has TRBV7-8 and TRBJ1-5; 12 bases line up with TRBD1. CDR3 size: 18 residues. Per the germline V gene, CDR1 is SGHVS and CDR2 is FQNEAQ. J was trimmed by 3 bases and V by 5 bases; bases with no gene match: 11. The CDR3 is CASSRGTGGVYDNQPQHF. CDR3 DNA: TGTGCCAGCAGCCGCGGGACAGGGGGCGTTTATGACAATCAGCCCCAGCATTTT. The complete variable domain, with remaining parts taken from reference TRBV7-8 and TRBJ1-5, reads GAGVSQSPRYKVAKRGQDVALRCDPISGHVSLFWYQQALGQGPEFLTYFQNEAQLDKSGLPSDRFFAERPEGSVSTLKIQRTQQEDSAVYLCASSRGTGGVYDNQPQHFGDGTRLSIL.

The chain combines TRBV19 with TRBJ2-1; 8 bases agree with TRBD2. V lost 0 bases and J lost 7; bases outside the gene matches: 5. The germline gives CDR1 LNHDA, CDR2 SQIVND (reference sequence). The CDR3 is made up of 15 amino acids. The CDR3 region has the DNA TGTGCCAGTAGTATAGATAGGGCTAGCGGGAATGAGCAGTTCTTC. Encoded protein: CASSIDRASGNEQFF.

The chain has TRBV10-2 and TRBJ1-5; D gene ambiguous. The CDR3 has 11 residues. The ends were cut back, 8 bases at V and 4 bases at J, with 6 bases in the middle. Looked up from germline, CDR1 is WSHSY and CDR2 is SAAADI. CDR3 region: CASGGNQPQHF. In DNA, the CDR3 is TGCGCCAGCGGAGGGAATCAGCCCCAGCATTTT.

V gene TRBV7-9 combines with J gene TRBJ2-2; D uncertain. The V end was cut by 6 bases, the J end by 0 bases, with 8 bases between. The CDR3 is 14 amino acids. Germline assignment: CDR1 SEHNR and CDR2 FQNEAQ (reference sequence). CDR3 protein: CASRGGTNTGELFF. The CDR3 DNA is TGTGCCAGCAGAGGCGGAACGAACACCGGGGAGCTGTTTTTT. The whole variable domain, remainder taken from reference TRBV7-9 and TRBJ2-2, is DTGVSQNPRHKITKRGQNVTFRCDPISEHNRLYWYRQTLGQGPEFLTYFQNEAQLEKSRLLSDRFSAERPKGSFSTLEIQRTEQGDSAMYLCASRGGTNTGELFFGEGSRLTVL.

The CDR3 region is CASSLTGGGTGELFF. CDR3 coding DNA: TGTGCCAGCAGTTTGACAGGGGGCGGGACCGGGGAGCTGTTTTTT. This chain links TRBV28 with TRBJ2-2; 10 bases are shared with TRBD1. CDR3 length: 15 residues. After removal of 3 bases from V and 5 bases from J, the junction contained 3 bases not matched to a gene. Germline loops: CDR1 MDHEN, CDR2 SYDVKM.

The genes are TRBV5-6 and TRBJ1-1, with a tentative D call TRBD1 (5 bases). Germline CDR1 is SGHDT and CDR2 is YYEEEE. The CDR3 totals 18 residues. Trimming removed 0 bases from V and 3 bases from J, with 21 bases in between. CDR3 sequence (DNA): TGTGCCAGCAGCTTGGCCAAAGGCAGCAAAGGGGTGGACACTGAAGCTTTCTTT. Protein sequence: CASSLAKGSKGVDTEAFF. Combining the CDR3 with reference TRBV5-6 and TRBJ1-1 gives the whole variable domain DAGVTQSPTHLIKTRGQQVTLRCSPKSGHDTVSWYQQALGQGPQFIFQYYEEEERQRGNFPDRFSGHQFPNYSSELNVNALLLGDSALYLCASSLAKGSKGVDTEAFFGQGTRLTVV.

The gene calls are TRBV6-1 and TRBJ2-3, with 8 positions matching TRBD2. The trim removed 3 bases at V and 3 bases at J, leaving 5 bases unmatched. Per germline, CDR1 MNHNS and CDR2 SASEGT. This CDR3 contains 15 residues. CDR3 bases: TGTGCCAGCAGTGATGCGCTAGCGGGTACAGATACGCAGTATTTT. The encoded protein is CASSDALAGTDTQYF.

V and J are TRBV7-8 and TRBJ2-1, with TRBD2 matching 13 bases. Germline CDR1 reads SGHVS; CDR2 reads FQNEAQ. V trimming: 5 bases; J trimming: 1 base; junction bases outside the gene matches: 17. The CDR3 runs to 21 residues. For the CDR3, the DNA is TGTGCCAGCAGCCCTCAATTCCCTGGACTAGCGGGAGAAAGGTCCTACAATGAGCAGTTCTTC. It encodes CASSPQFPGLAGERSYNEQFF.

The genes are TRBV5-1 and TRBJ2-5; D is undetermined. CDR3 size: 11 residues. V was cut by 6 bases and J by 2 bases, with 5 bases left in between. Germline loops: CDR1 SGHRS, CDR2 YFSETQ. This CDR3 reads CASTRQETQYF. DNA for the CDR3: TGCGCCAGCACCAGACAAGAGACCCAGTACTTC.

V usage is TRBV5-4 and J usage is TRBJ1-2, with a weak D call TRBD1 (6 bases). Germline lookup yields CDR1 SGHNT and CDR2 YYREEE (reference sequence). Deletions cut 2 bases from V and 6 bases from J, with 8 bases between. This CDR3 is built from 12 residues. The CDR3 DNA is TGTGCCAGCAGCTTCAACAGGGATGGCTACACCTTC. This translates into CASSFNRDGYTF.